One and the same sample provided the 24 T cell receptor beta chains below, sequenced in a study of regulatory T cells in long-lasting Graves disease. Documented time point: newly diagnosed GD, antithyroid drugs for less than 3 months. With RNA extracted from PBMCs as input, the TCR library was made. Libraries of TCR beta came from iRepertoire HTBI primers plus Arm-PCR of CDR3 regions. TCRdb re-called the multiplex PCR reads with MiXCR, one entry per CDR3 protein. The sample has hundreds of thousands of distinct CDR3 sequences, less than 15% seen once. The sample was also linked to a second study, of T cells in Graves' hyperthyroidism and ophthalmopathy.

The specimen comprised peripheral blood mononuclear cells (PBMCs), sampled at new diagnosis, from a patient treated with antithyroid drugs. The receptors derive from a man aged 25-45 years with Graves disease.

V is TRBV18 and J is TRBJ2-2; 7 bases agree with TRBD1. The CDR3 consists of 17 residues. Losses at the gene ends were 2 bases for V and 1 base for J; bases not matched to a gene: 7. CDR1 KGHSH and CDR2 LQKENI come from the germline V gene. CDR3 nucleotides: TGTGCCAGCTCACCATACAGCGGACAGGTGAACACCGGGGAGCTGTTTTTT. It translates to CASSPYSGQVNTGELFF.

This sequence joins TRBV29-1 and TRBJ2-2; 8 nucleotides agree with TRBD2. CDR3 length: 14 amino acids. The V segment lost 2 bases and the J segment 6 bases; nucleotides outside the gene matches: 5. Germline CDR1 is SQVTM and CDR2 is ANQGSEA. This CDR3 reads CSVETSGPAGELFF. CDR3 nucleotide sequence: TGCAGCGTTGAAACTAGCGGACCGGCCGGGGAGCTGTTTTTT.

A few counts support this clonotype. The chain recombines TRBV9 with TRBJ2-2, with no clear D. The CDR3 contains 15 residues. The V and J ends lost 0 bases and 5 bases respectively, with 11 bases between them. Germline CDR1 is SGDLS and CDR2 is YYNGEE. CDR3 residues: CASSVGAARTGELFF. The DNA of the CDR3 is TGTGCCAGCAGCGTAGGGGCGGCGCGTACCGGGGAGCTGTTTTTT.

This clonotype was detected many times. This chain connects TRBV2 to TRBJ2-5; 8 nucleotides agree with TRBD1. CDR1 is SNHLY and CDR2 is FYNNEI in the germline V gene. The CDR3 runs to 15 residues. V trimming: 1 base; J trimming: 4 bases; junction bases outside the gene matches: 5. The DNA for the CDR3 is TGTGCCAGCAGTGAAGGGGGACAGGAGGGAGAGACCCAGTACTTC. Its translation: CASSEGGQEGETQYF.

This clonotype was counted at least ten times. The V call is TRBV12-3 or TRBV12-4, the J call TRBJ2-7; D not resolved. This CDR3 comprises 14 residues. V gave up 3 bases and J gave up 1 base, with 10 bases separating them. The CDR3 nucleotides read TGTGCCAGCAGTTTTCAGGACGGATCCTACGAGCAGTACTTC. It encodes CASSFQDGSYEQYF.

Points on this clonotype: A much larger clone sits a single nucleotide away, making a read error possible. This chain links TRBV28 with TRBJ2-7, with TRBD1 as a possible D gene (5 bases). The CDR3 spans 16 residues. The germline V and J ends were trimmed by 2 bases and 7 bases, with 21 bases remaining between them. CDR1 is MDHEN and CDR2 is SYDVKM in the germline V gene. The CDR3 DNA sequence: TGTGCCAGCAGTTTAAGAGACAGCGCAATCAGGGATGAGCAGTACTTC. This codes for CASSLRDSAIRDEQYF.

This clonotype was seen once. Being one base from a much bigger clone, this may be a read error. This rearrangement joins TRBV6-2 or TRBV6-3 to TRBJ2-1; D perhaps matches TRBD2 (5 bases). V shed 7 bases and J shed 3 bases, with 19 bases lying between them. The CDR3 is made up of 16 amino acids. From germline, CDR1 is MNHEY and CDR2 SVGEGT. The CDR3 nucleotides are TGTGCCAGCAAGCCGGGGTCGTCTTTGTACTACAATGAGCAGTTCTTC. This codes for CASKPGSSLYYNEQFF.

This clonotype was found many times. The chain joins TRBV15 to TRBJ1-5; D is undetermined. The V end lost 11 bases, the J end lost 4 bases, and 12 bases lay between the germline ends. The CDR3 totals 12 residues. Germline V gene data show CDR1 as LNHNV and CDR2 as YYDKDF (reference sequence). CDR3 region: CAAGIPNQPQHF. In nucleotides, the CDR3 is TGTGCCGCGGGTATCCCTAATCAGCCCCAGCATTTT.

This clonotype was recorded at least ten times. V and J are TRBV7-9 and TRBJ2-5; D gene uncertain. The CDR3 is made up of 14 amino acids. The V end was cut by 2 bases, the J end by 2 bases, with 9 bases between. Looked up from germline, CDR1 is SEHNR and CDR2 is FQNEAQ (reference sequence). CDR3 nucleotide sequence: TGTGCCAGCAGCTTAAGTGGGTCTCAAGAGACCCAGTACTTC. The encoded protein is CASSLSGSQETQYF.

This chain links TRBV7-9 with TRBJ2-5, with 10 bases matching TRBD2. Germline assignment: CDR1 SEHNR and CDR2 FQNEAQ (reference sequence). The V segment lost 10 bases and the J segment 3 bases; nucleotides outside the gene matches: 8. The CDR3 extends over 14 amino acids. The CDR3 sequence: CATRLAGLEETQYF. The DNA of the CDR3 is TGTGCCACTCGACTAGCGGGCCTAGAAGAGACCCAGTACTTC.

This clonotype showed up many times. This sequence joins TRBV29-1 and TRBJ1-6; D may be TRBD1 (6 bases). CDR1 and CDR2 (germline): SQVTM, ANQGSEA. CDR3 size: 14 residues. V lost 5 bases and J lost 7, with 15 bases in between. The CDR3 DNA reads as TGCAGCGTTCTTTCTGCAGGGGCAAATTCACCCCTCCACTTT. This gives the protein CSVLSAGANSPLHF.

With regard to this clonotype: A much more abundant neighbour one base away suggests this may be a read error. The chain couples TRBV12-3 or TRBV12-4 to TRBJ2-1; TRBD1 aligns across 9 bases. The DNA end lines up better with TRBJ2-5; the J call may be wrong. The CDR3 loop spans 14 amino acids. CDR3 in amino acids: CASSFTGGEEIQYF. The CDR3, as DNA: TGTGCCAGCAGTTTCACAGGGGGCGAAGAGATCCAGTACTTC.

This clonotype showed up many times. The chain couples TRBV5-1 to TRBJ2-7; TRBD2 aligns across 8 bases. V shed 3 bases and J 3 bases; nucleotides not matched to a gene: 8. This CDR3 is built from 15 residues. The germline gives CDR1 SGHRS, CDR2 YFSETQ. The chain's CDR3 is CASSWREDPLYEQYF. CDR3 in DNA: TGCGCCAGCAGCTGGCGGGAGGACCCCCTCTACGAGCAGTACTTC.

The rearrangement joins TRBV19 to TRBJ2-6; D ambiguous. This CDR3 contains 16 residues. CDR1 is LNHDA, CDR2 SQIVND, per germline (reference sequence). V dropped 5 bases and J dropped 0 bases, with 11 bases sitting between them. CDR3 nucleotide sequence: TGTGCCAGTAGTGAGGCAGGACCCTCTGGGGCCAACGTCCTGACTTTC. It translates to CASSEAGPSGANVLTF.

The sample holds a few counts of this clonotype. The chain employs TRBV20-1 and TRBJ2-1; D remains unclear. CDR3 length: 12 amino acids. V was clipped by 2 bases and J by 8 bases, with 10 bases between them. CDR1 is DFQATT, CDR2 SNEGSKA, per germline (reference sequence). CDR3 in amino acids: CSARPWLDEQFF. CDR3 nucleotide sequence: TGCAGTGCTAGACCTTGGCTAGATGAGCAGTTCTTC.

This clonotype appeared once. The rearrangement links TRBV28 to TRBJ1-2; 7 bases agree with TRBD1. Germline CDR1 MDHEN, CDR2 SYDVKM. The CDR3 has 13 amino acids. J gave up 3 bases and V 5 bases, and 3 bases lay outside the gene matches. The CDR3, as DNA: TGTGCCAGCAGTCGGGGGACAGACTATGGCTACACCTTC. It translates to CASSRGTDYGYTF.

This clonotype was seen ten or more times. The V and J genes are TRBV12-3 or TRBV12-4 and TRBJ1-2; no clear D. This CDR3 comprises 16 residues. V was clipped by 6 bases and J by 1 base, with 18 bases between them. The CDR3 region has the DNA TGTGCCAGCAGCTCCAACCCAGGACGGGTTAACTATGGCTACACCTTC. Its translation is CASSSNPGRVNYGYTF.

This clonotype was seen ten or more times. The genes are TRBV12-3 or TRBV12-4 and TRBJ2-7, with D maybe TRBD2 (5 bases). The V gene lost 8 bases and the J gene lost 2 bases, with 22 bases spanning the gap. The length of the CDR3 is 16 residues. The CDR3 DNA follows: TGTGCCAGCGGAGCCGACGAGACTACTAGGCCCTACGAGCAGTACTTC. Protein product: CASGADETTRPYEQYF.

This clonotype was found many times. The V gene is TRBV6-1, the J gene TRBJ2-7; weak D call: TRBD1 (6 bases). Trimming removed 0 bases from V and 4 bases from J, with 13 bases in between. Germline V gene data show CDR1 as MNHNS and CDR2 as SASEGT. CDR3 length: 15 residues. The CDR3 coding sequence is TGTGCCAGCAGTGAAGCGCATCCAGGGGTGTACGAGCAGTACTTC. This sequence encodes CASSEAHPGVYEQYF.

This clonotype was counted ten times or more. V usage is TRBV7-9 and J usage is TRBJ1-3; D is unresolved. V gave up 4 bases and J gave up 0 bases, with 4 bases separating them. Germline values: CDR1 SEHNR, CDR2 FQNEAQ (reference sequence). CDR3 length equals 13 residues. CDR3 DNA: TGTGCCAGCAGCTCGATCTCTGGAAACACCATATATTTT. Its protein is CASSSISGNTIYF.

This clonotype has ten or more counts. The J gene is TRBJ1-5, the V gene TRBV20-1, with D maybe TRBD1 (5 bases). V lost 3 bases, J lost 7 bases, and 13 bases lay in between. The CDR3 spans 13 residues. In germline, CDR1 is DFQATT, CDR2 SNEGSKA (reference sequence). The CDR3 DNA reads as TGCAGTGCTAGTGACGGTAGGGGACAGCCCCAGCATTTT. Translation gives CSASDGRGQPQHF.

This clonotype was seen many times. For the CDR3, the DNA is TGTGCCTGGAGTGTAGGTCATGCCCAAGAGACCCAGTACTTC. Protein sequence: CAWSVGHAQETQYF. The chain has TRBV30 and TRBJ2-5; D is undetermined. The V end lost 0 bases, the J end lost 1 base, and 9 bases lay between the germline ends. Germline CDR1 is GTSNPN and CDR2 is SVGIG (reference sequence). This CDR3 contains 14 residues.

This clonotype was picked up many times. The rearrangement links TRBV27 to TRBJ1-2, with D tentatively TRBD1 (5 bases). V was trimmed by 2 bases and J by 8 bases, leaving 18 bases between them. Looked up from germline, CDR1 is MNHEY and CDR2 is SMNVEV (reference sequence). This CDR3 has 15 residues. The CDR3 loop is CASSLVGRMDWGYTF. In DNA, the CDR3 is TGTGCCAGCAGTTTAGTGGGACGTATGGATTGGGGCTACACCTTC.

Concerning this clonotype: An end of the junction does not agree with germline; a read error may underlie this. The V gene is TRBV7-2, the J gene TRBJ2-7; a weak D match, TRBD2 (6 bases). In germline, CDR1 is SGHTA, CDR2 FQGNSA. This CDR3 has 13 residues. The CDR3 coding sequence is TGCGCCAGCAAGGAAGAGGGAGGTTACGAGCAGTACTTC. Protein: CASKEEGGYEQYF.